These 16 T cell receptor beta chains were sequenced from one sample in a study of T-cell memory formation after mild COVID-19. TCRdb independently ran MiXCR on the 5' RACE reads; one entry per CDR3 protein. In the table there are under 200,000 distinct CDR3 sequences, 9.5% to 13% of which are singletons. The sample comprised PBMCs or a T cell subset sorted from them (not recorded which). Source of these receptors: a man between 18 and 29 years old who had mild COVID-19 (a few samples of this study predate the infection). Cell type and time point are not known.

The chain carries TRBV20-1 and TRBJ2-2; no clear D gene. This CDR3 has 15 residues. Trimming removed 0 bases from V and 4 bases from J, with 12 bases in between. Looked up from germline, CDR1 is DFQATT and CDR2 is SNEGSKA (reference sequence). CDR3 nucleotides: TGCAGTGCTAGAGATAAGGGCTACTTCACCGGGGAGCTGTTTTTT. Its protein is CSARDKGYFTGELFF.

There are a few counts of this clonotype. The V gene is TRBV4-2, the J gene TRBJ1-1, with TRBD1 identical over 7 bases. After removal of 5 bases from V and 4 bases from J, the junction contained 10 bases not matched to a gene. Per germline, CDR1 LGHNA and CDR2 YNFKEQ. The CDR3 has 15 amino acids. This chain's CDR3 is CASSVQGRSGTEAFF. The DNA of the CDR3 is TGTGCCAGCAGCGTACAGGGGCGATCGGGCACTGAAGCTTTCTTT.

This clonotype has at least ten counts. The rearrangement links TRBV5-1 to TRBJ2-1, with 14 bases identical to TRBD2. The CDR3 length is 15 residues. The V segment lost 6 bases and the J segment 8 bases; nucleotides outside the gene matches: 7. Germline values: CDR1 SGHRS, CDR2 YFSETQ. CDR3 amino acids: CASTPGLAGVYEQFF. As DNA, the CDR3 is TGCGCCAGCACGCCGGGACTAGCGGGGGTCTATGAGCAGTTCTTC.

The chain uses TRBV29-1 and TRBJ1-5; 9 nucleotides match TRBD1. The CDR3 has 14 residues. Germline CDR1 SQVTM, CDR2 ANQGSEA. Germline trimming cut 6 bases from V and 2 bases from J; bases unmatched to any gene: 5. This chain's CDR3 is CSVQTGGGNQPQHF. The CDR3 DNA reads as TGCAGCGTACAGACAGGGGGAGGCAATCAGCCCCAGCATTTT. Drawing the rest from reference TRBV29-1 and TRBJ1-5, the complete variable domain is SAVISQKPSRDICQRGTSLTIQCQVDSQVTMMFWYRQQPGQSLTLIATANQGSEATYESGFVIDKFPISRPNLTFSTLTVSNMSPEDSSIYLCSVQTGGGNQPQHFGDGTRLSIL.

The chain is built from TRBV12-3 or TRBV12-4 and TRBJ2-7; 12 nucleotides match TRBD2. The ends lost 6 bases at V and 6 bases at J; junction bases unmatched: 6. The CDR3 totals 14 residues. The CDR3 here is CASRTSGGPSEQYF. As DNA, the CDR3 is TGTGCCAGCAGGACTAGCGGGGGTCCGTCCGAGCAGTACTTC.

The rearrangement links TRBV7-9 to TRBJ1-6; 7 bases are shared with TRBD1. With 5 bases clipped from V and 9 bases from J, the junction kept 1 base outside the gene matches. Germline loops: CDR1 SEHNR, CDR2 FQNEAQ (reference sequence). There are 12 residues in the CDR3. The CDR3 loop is CASSNRGSPLHF. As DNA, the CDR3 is TGTGCCAGCAGCAACAGGGGTTCACCCCTCCACTTT.

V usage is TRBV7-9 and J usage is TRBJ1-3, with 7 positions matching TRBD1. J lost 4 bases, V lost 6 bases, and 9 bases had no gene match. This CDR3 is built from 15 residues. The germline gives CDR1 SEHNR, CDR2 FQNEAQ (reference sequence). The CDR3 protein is CASRPQGSAGNTIYF. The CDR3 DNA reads TGTGCCAGCAGGCCACAGGGGTCGGCCGGAAACACCATATATTTT.

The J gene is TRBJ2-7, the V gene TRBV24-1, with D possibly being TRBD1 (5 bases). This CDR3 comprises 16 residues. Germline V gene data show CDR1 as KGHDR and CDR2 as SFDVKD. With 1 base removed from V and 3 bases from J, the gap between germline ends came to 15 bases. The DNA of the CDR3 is TGTGCCACCAGTGATTTCGTGACAGTGCGTATCTACGAGCAGTACGTC. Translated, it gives CATSDFVTVRIYEQYV.

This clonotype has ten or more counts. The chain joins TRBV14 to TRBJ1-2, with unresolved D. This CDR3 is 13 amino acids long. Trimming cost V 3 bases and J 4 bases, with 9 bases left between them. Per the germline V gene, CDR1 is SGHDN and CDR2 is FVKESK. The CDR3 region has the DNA TGTGCCAGCAGCCACGGACCTTCCTATGGCTACACCTTC. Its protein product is CASSHGPSYGYTF.

CDR3 loop: CASSLVSGGIVNEQFF. CDR3 bases: TGTGCCAGCAGCTTAGTATCCGGGGGCATAGTCAATGAGCAGTTCTTC. This chain joins TRBV11-2 and TRBJ2-1; perhaps D is TRBD1 or TRBD2 (6 bases each). The V gene lost 1 base and the J gene lost 6 bases, with 16 bases spanning the gap. Germline CDR1 reads SGHAT; CDR2 reads FQNNGV. The CDR3 totals 16 residues.

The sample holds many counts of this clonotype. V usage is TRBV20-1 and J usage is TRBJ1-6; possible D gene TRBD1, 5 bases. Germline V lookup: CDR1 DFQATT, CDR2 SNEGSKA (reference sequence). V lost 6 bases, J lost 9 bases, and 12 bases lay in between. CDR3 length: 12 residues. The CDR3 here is CSAVDSASPLHF. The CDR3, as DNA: TGCAGTGCCGTAGACAGTGCTTCACCCCTCCACTTT.

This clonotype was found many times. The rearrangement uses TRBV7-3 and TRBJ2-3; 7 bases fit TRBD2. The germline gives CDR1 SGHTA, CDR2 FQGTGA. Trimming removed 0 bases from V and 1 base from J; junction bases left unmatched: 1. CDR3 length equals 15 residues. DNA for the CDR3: TGTGCCAGCAGCTTAACTAGCGGGCGCACAGATACGCAGTATTTT. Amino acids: CASSLTSGRTDTQYF.

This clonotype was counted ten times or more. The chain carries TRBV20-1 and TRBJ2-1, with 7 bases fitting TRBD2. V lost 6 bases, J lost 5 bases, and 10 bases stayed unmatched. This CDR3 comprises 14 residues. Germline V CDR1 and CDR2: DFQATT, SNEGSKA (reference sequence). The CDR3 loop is CSALGGGGHNEQFF. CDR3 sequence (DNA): TGCAGTGCCCTCGGCGGGGGAGGCCACAATGAGCAGTTCTTC.

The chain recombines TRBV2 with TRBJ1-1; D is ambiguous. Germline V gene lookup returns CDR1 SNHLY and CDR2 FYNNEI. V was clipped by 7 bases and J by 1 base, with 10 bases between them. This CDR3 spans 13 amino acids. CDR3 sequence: CASKPAGNTEAFF. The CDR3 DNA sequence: TGTGCCAGCAAGCCCGCGGGGAACACTGAAGCTTTCTTT.

Here the CDR3 DNA reads TGCGCCAGCAGCCTGCAGGAGGGAATCTATGGCTACACCTTC. It yields the protein CASSLQEGIYGYTF. The chain carries TRBV4-3 and TRBJ1-2; D unresolved. Trimming stripped 4 bases from V and 4 bases from J, with 13 bases between. Germline CDR1 LGHNA, CDR2 YSLEER. CDR3 length equals 14 residues.

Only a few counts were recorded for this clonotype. The CDR3 DNA sequence: TGTGCCAGCAGCCGACAGGGGAAGGGGGAGACCCAGTACTTC. This codes for CASSRQGKGETQYF. The rearrangement joins TRBV7-2 to TRBJ2-5; 8 bases match TRBD1. V shed 5 bases and J 5 bases; nucleotides not matched to a gene: 7. There are 14 residues in the CDR3. CDR1 and CDR2 (germline): SGHTA, FQGNSA.